This TCR beta chain appears in the sequencing data of a study of spatial heterogeneity in lung cancer. Across the whole study: Fewer alpha-chain than beta-chain sequences were consistently detected. General study results and limits: Mutation tallies in tumors tracked expanded intratumoral alpha and beta TCR counts.

Time point denoted: sample taken at primary tumor resection. This clonotype is medium-sized by share. No antigen is known for it. The presence of a unique molecular identifier marked each TCR cDNA molecule. TCRdb itself ran the 5' RACE reads through MiXCR, one entry per CDR3 protein. The sample yields thousands of distinct CDR3 sequences, about 6% seen once. The CDR3 spans 13 residues. Germline V lookup: CDR1 DFQATT, CDR2 SNEGSKA (reference sequence). The chain combines TRBV20-1 with TRBJ2-3; D might be TRBD2 (6 bases). This TCR came from a male donor with early-stage non-small cell lung cancer. The sample here was lung tumor tissue, taken at surgery. The CDR3 protein is CGAKDYRTDTQYF. CDR3 DNA: TGCGGAGCTAAGGACTATCGCACAGATACGCAGTATTTT.